These 21 T cell receptor beta chains came from one sample sequenced in a study of CD8 T cells in ankylosing spondylitis. TCRdb re-called the 5' RACE reads with MiXCR, one entry per CDR3 protein. This sample carries about 250,000 distinct CDR3 sequences, about 11% of them seen once, and the ten largest clones take about 3%. Sequencing was carried out using blood, either unsorted or a sorted T cell fraction (not recorded which). The source is a male donor with ankylosing spondylitis or in good health (not recorded which).

This clonotype was seen many times. This chain connects TRBV20-1 to TRBJ2-1, with 10 nucleotides matching TRBD2. The length of the CDR3 is 17 residues. V lost 6 bases to trimming and J lost 4 bases; unmatched junction nucleotides: 15. Germline V gene lookup returns CDR1 DFQATT and CDR2 SNEGSKA (reference sequence). The CDR3: CSAAPPAGGLFYNEQFF. Here the CDR3 DNA reads TGCAGTGCCGCCCCCCCAGCGGGGGGGCTTTTTTACAATGAGCAGTTCTTC.

This clonotype was recorded many times. This chain connects TRBV11-1 to TRBJ2-5, with a tentative D call TRBD1 (6 bases). The CDR3 totals 18 residues. The germline V gene encodes CDR1 SGHAT and CDR2 FQDESV (reference sequence). V gave up 5 bases and J gave up 2 bases, with 24 bases separating them. The DNA of the CDR3 is TGTGCCAGCAGCGCTGCCACTTATACAGGGCCAGAGCAAGAGACCCAGTACTTC. It is translated as CASSAATYTGPEQETQYF.

In this sample, this clonotype turned up many times. V and J are TRBV4-1 and TRBJ2-7; D is possibly TRBD1 (6 bases). Per germline, CDR1 MGHRA and CDR2 YSYEKL. The CDR3 length is 16 residues. Trimming left V 0 bases short and J 2 bases short, with 14 bases between. CDR3 DNA sequence: TGCGCCAGCAGCCAAGATGAGGGCGCAGGGGCCTACGAGCAGTACTTC. It encodes CASSQDEGAGAYEQYF.

This clonotype was counted many times. V gene TRBV6-1 combines with J gene TRBJ2-1; D is unresolved. From germline, CDR1 is MNHNS and CDR2 SASEGT. Trimming removed 6 bases at V and 4 bases at J, with 19 bases between. This CDR3 spans 16 amino acids. The CDR3 sequence is CASSPPMTTEYNEQFF. CDR3 in DNA: TGTGCCAGCAGCCCCCCTATGACAACTGAATACAATGAGCAGTTCTTC.

The chain is built from TRBV20-1 and TRBJ2-2; D not resolved. CDR1 DFQATT and CDR2 SNEGSKA come from the germline V gene (reference sequence). This CDR3 contains 13 residues. V lost 3 bases and J lost 5, with 10 bases in between. The CDR3 protein is CSARRLATGELFF. The DNA for the CDR3 is TGCAGTGCTAGGCGCCTTGCTACCGGGGAGCTGTTTTTT.

This clonotype has at least ten counts. This sequence joins TRBV20-1 and TRBJ2-5, with 8 nucleotides matching TRBD2. The CDR3 runs 16 residues. Trimming took 0 bases from V and 2 from J; bases not matched to a gene: 8. The germline V gene encodes CDR1 DFQATT and CDR2 SNEGSKA (reference sequence). The CDR3 DNA follows: TGCAGTGCTAGAGAGGTAGCGGGACTTAGTCAAGAGACCCAGTACTTC. Protein sequence: CSAREVAGLSQETQYF.

This clonotype was observed many times. The chain recombines TRBV20-1 with TRBJ2-2; 14 bases line up with TRBD2. The CDR3 contains 16 residues. CDR1 DFQATT and CDR2 SNEGSKA come from the germline V gene (reference sequence). V lost 6 bases to trimming and J lost 5 bases; unmatched junction nucleotides: 8. The CDR3 nucleotides are TGCAGTGCCGGGACTAGCGGGAGTGGGGGGACCGGGGAGCTGTTTTTT. Residues: CSAGTSGSGGTGELFF.

Ten or more counts support this clonotype. The chain employs TRBV12-3 or TRBV12-4 and TRBJ1-3, with D maybe TRBD1 (5 bases). The V gene lost 6 bases and the J gene lost 4 bases, with 13 bases spanning the gap. There are 14 residues in the CDR3. The CDR3 DNA is TGTGCCAGCAGGGGGGACGGTGTAGGAAACACCATATATTTT. Its protein product is CASRGDGVGNTIYF.

This clonotype was recorded many times. V usage is TRBV20-1 and J usage is TRBJ2-5; D perhaps matches TRBD2 (6 bases). Germline loops: CDR1 DFQATT, CDR2 SNEGSKA (reference sequence). Between the trimmed V and J ends, which lost 3 bases and 4 bases, there was a span of 15 bases. This CDR3 comprises 14 residues. Here the CDR3 DNA reads TGCAGTGCTAGGGGGGGTGGGGTGTTAGAGACCCAGTACTTC. Protein product: CSARGGGVLETQYF.

This clonotype has ten or more counts. This sequence joins TRBV3-1 and TRBJ2-7; no firm D call. This CDR3 spans 12 amino acids. Germline CDR1 and CDR2: LGHDT and YNNKEL (reference sequence). V was clipped by 4 bases and J by 6 bases, with 10 bases between them. CDR3 in DNA: TGTGCCAGCAGCCTTCCGGGCGGCGAGCAGTACTTC. Amino acid sequence: CASSLPGGEQYF.

This clonotype has ten or more counts. The chain links TRBV18 to TRBJ1-1; D gene uncertain. This CDR3 has 14 amino acids. Trimming stripped 6 bases from V and 0 bases from J, with 11 bases between. The germline V gene encodes CDR1 KGHSH and CDR2 LQKENI. CDR3 protein: CASSPTTVNTEAFF. The CDR3 DNA reads as TGTGCCAGCTCTCCTACGACGGTGAACACTGAAGCTTTCTTT.

This clonotype came up a few times. This chain connects TRBV10-1 to TRBJ2-5, with D maybe TRBD2 (5 bases). Germline CDR1 WNHNN, CDR2 SYGVQD (reference sequence). V was clipped by 5 bases and J by 7 bases, with 17 bases between them. The CDR3 length is 14 residues. The CDR3 loop reads CASSPDVYEGTQYF. In DNA, the CDR3 is TGCGCCAGCAGTCCGGACGTATACGAGGGGACCCAGTACTTC.

This clonotype appeared many times. This chain uses TRBV30 with TRBJ2-3, with TRBD2 identical over 8 bases. The CDR3 has 15 residues. V shed 0 bases, J shed 8 bases, and the junction held 10 bases outside the gene matches. Germline V CDR1 and CDR2: GTSNPN, SVGIG (reference sequence). The CDR3, as DNA: TGTGCCTGGAGTGTACCTACTAGCGGTTCGGGTACGCAGTATTTT. Amino acids: CAWSVPTSGSGTQYF.

This clonotype turned up a few times. This rearrangement joins TRBV12-3 or TRBV12-4 to TRBJ1-1; D is possibly TRBD1 (5 bases). The germline V and J ends were trimmed by 4 bases and 10 bases, with 16 bases remaining between them. The CDR3 has 13 residues. CDR3 protein: CASSSQGLLGAFF. DNA of the CDR3: TGTGCCAGCAGTTCTCAGGGTCTACTGGGAGCTTTCTTT.

This clonotype was counted ten times or more. The chain uses TRBV20-1 and TRBJ2-3; the D is unclear. Germline V lookup: CDR1 DFQATT, CDR2 SNEGSKA (reference sequence). The CDR3 is 13 residues long. Trimming stripped 6 bases from V and 0 bases from J, with 10 bases between. The CDR3 loop is CSAQLASTDTQYF. The DNA of the CDR3 is TGCAGTGCCCAACTTGCTAGCACAGATACGCAGTATTTT.

The sample holds many counts of this clonotype. The rearrangement uses TRBV12-3 or TRBV12-4 and TRBJ2-3; weak D call: TRBD2 (5 bases). The CDR3 runs 14 residues. V lost 2 bases and J 6 bases, leaving 12 bases between the germline ends. The CDR3, as DNA: TGTGCCAGCAGTTTAATCACTAGTCCTGATACGCAGTATTTT. Its protein product is CASSLITSPDTQYF.

The CDR3 DNA follows: TGTGCCAGGGGCCCCTGGGACAGCTCCTACAATGAGCAGTTCTTC. This encodes CARGPWDSSYNEQFF. The chain links TRBV28 to TRBJ2-1; 7 bases align to TRBD1. The germline V gene has CDR1 MDHEN and CDR2 SYDVKM. The CDR3 is 15 residues long. The J segment lost 0 bases and the V segment lost 9 bases, leaving 8 bases of the junction unmatched.

At least ten counts were recorded for this clonotype. The J gene is TRBJ2-2, the V gene TRBV6-1; D is unresolved. The germline gives CDR1 MNHNS, CDR2 SASEGT. V gave up 6 bases and J gave up 5 bases, with 13 bases separating them. The CDR3 sequence is 14 residues long. CDR3 residues: CASSLPTETGELFF. DNA for the CDR3: TGTGCCAGCAGCCTACCTACAGAGACCGGGGAGCTGTTTTTT.

The sample holds many counts of this clonotype. The chain is built from TRBV20-1 and TRBJ2-7; possibly TRBD1 or TRBD2 for D (5 bases each). Deletions cut 0 bases from V and 7 bases from J, with 28 bases between. This CDR3 comprises 18 residues. Germline V gives CDR1 DFQATT, CDR2 SNEGSKA (reference sequence). The CDR3 region has the DNA TGCAGTGCTAGAGATCGAAGGGCCGGGACGGCTCCCCCCTGGGAGCAGTACTTC. Protein product: CSARDRRAGTAPPWEQYF.

This clonotype was seen ten or more times. The chain is built from TRBV2 and TRBJ1-5; D gene unclear. This CDR3 is 12 amino acids long. Germline V gene sequence: CDR1 SNHLY, CDR2 FYNNEI. V shed 6 bases and J shed 1 base, with 4 bases lying between them. This chain's CDR3 is CASRDSNQPQHF. Here the CDR3 DNA reads TGTGCCAGCAGGGACAGCAATCAGCCCCAGCATTTT.

At least ten counts were recorded for this clonotype. This sequence joins TRBV4-2 and TRBJ1-1; D ambiguous. Germline CDR1 LGHNA, CDR2 YNFKEQ. V lost 3 bases, J lost 11 bases, and 19 bases lay in between. The CDR3 runs to 14 residues. The DNA of the CDR3 is TGTGCCAGCAGCCAGGAACGGGCCCCCTCCGAGGCTTTCTTT. This sequence encodes CASSQERAPSEAFF.